This T cell receptor beta chain was recorded in a study of cytomegalovirus exposure and HLA in healthy donors (TCRdb year 2017). Regarding the complete study: An earlier analysis of approximately 640 of the donors reported approximately 300 Gb of sequence data and 100 million to 130 million unique TCR beta sequences from about 200 million T cells. Because of strong linkage in the cohort, 5 or 6 DR-DQ haplotypes were treated as single units for association and clustering. Typing coverage differed by locus: A, B, C, DRB1 and DQB1 were typed in about 620-630 donors, DQA1 in approximately 520, DPA1 in 600 to 610, and DPB1 in roughly 450. An early release covering some 640 HLA-typed donors comprised approximately 290 gigabases of sequencing data and 65 million to 100 million unique TCR sequences. Every discovery cohort repertoire had been produced on one sequencing platform. In a later genetic analysis, genome-wide SNP genotypes for 398 of the 666 donors were used, and that subset was treated as a discovery cohort. An earlier analysis of fewer than 750 of the donors used high-throughput TCR beta sequencing to judge whether each TCR beta V gene segment behaved as functional or pseudogenic. The study was designed to test whether signatures of past pathogen exposure could be identified by cataloging public T cell receptors. Of the approximately 400 genotyped donors, over 70% fell in the genetic ancestry cluster associated with self-reported Caucasian donors. To predict cytomegalovirus infection status, the study combined high-throughput TCR immunosequencing, statistical association of individual TCRs with disease status, and machine learning. Rather than using new phenotypic data, the later analysis identified candidate immune exposures from TCR beta sequences and from how often those sequences occurred across donors. Across approximately 400 genotyped donors of the cohort, an average of about 240,000 unique TCR beta nucleotide sequences per donor were sequenced, and roughly 17% of those sequences were non-productive. Besides the first cohort of 500 to 700 subjects, a separate validation cohort made up of roughly 120 different subjects was used. To study patterns of TCR occurrence, a later analysis re-analyzed previously published TCR beta repertoires from 550 to 800 donors and added high-resolution HLA genotyping. Donor age, sex, ethnicity and CMV serostatus were compiled together with the repertoire data. HLA typing covered class I and class II loci at four-digit resolution. The T cell repertoires of under 750 subjects were profiled by immunosequencing and related to cytomegalovirus serostatus. Overall study results and their limits: Several of the top co-occurrence clusters appeared to be linked to parvovirus B19, influenza, CMV and Epstein-Barr virus, according to a later analysis. A later genetic analysis associated a missense DCLRE1C variant with V-gene and J-gene trimming of TCR beta chains, and an independent cohort replicated the association. According to a later genetic analysis, donors in an Asian-associated ancestry cluster had fewer N-insertions in productive TCRs than the approximately 630-donor mean. In a later analysis, HLA-associated TCR beta chains were found to be more clonally expanded and to have lower generation probabilities than equally common non-associated chains. In a later analysis, 16,951 TCR beta sequences were associated with specific HLA alleles at a false discovery rate of 0.05. Because some donors lacked HLA typing at each locus, the association tests relied only on the typed subset. The earlier analysis of about 600 of the donors excluded 15 to 20 rarely observed V segments, including chromosome 9 orphons, because counts were too low. In a later analysis, the rate of TCR association differed among HLA loci, with DRB1 alleles having the most associated TCRs and HLA-C alleles having the fewest. Most TCR sequences were observed very rarely across donors, whereas some public TCRs were present in many individuals. In vitro tests confirmed that a few of the cytomegalovirus-associated TCR beta chains recognize cytomegalovirus antigens. In an earlier analysis of approximately 590 of the donors, most TCR beta V segments appeared in productive rearrangements about 90% or about 30% of the time, broadly matching IMGT annotations. According to a later analysis, most CMV-associated TCR beta chains appeared to be HLA-restricted, and the HLA associations seemed to be driven largely by CMV exposure. The study gave a list of around 170 TCR beta chains associated with cytomegalovirus. For the cohort, immune exposure information was limited to CMV serostatus. Only TCR beta chains were sequenced in this cohort, and the absence of alpha or paired-chain data limited detectable features. When HLA alleles, especially DR and DQ, strongly co-occurred, TCR associations were difficult to assign to individual alleles. Because the 87-base-pair reads could not distinguish some IMGT-functional V segments, including TRBV6-2 and TRBV6-3, those segments were excluded. A group of highly shared sequence variants was considered likely to be a technical artifact of the sequencing pipeline. In both the original and validation cohorts, the classifier was reported to diagnose cytomegalovirus status with high specificity and sensitivity. A further reported finding was that TCR beta sequences accurately predicted the HLA-A and HLA-B alleles for most subjects in the first cohort. Sequencing depth was assumed to be roughly uniform across donors in the presence/absence analyses, though that assumption may not hold. Linkage disequilibrium might explain the correlated functional status among segregating V segments, but an unknown experimental factor could not be excluded. The authors suggested that the approach could potentially be extended to other disease states and immunological phenotypes.

The cohort consisted of hundreds of healthy bone marrow donors. All cohort members were sampled while nominally healthy, although unrecorded immune exposures were likely present. The donor was CMV seropositive and was included in the group of 289 seropositive cohort members. A peripheral blood sample was provided by each donor, and peripheral blood mononuclear cells were used for TCR beta sequencing. Genomic DNA extraction from the blood cell samples was performed with the Qiagen DNeasy Blood Extraction Kit. The library was built by means of the immunoSEQ multiplex PCR assay. For the multiplex PCR, a mixture combining 60 forward primers for TCR Vbeta segments and 13 reverse primers for TCR Jbeta segments was used. A multiplex PCR assay on genomic DNA amplified the CDR3 region of rearranged TCR beta genes. Amplified TCR beta libraries were sequenced as 87-base-pair reads on the Illumina HiSeq System. Processing in the source paper ran as follows. A later analysis counted about 80 million unique TCR beta chains across the 640 or so repertoires, and 9.5 million to 11 million of these chains were shared by at least two donors. To remove PCR and sequencing errors, raw reads were error-corrected and collapsed into unique sequences using a nearest-neighbor algorithm that merged closely related sequences. Alignment of CDR3 sequences to IMGT reference sequences was used to assign V, D and J gene segments. For a sequence to be retained, a match of at least six nucleotides was required to both a V gene segment and a J gene segment. Rearrangements were classified as productive when the CDR3 lacked stop codons and remained in frame with V and J, and all other rearrangements were classified as non-productive. Following IMGT convention, CDR3 was defined as the stretch from the second conserved V-encoded cysteine to the conserved J-encoded phenylalanine. The earlier analysis of approximately 500 of the donors excluded sequences that lacked an unambiguous match to a single V gene segment. In an earlier analysis of roughly 500 of the donors, V segments were called functional above 56.7% productive rearrangements and were called segregating when the between-donor standard deviation exceeded 5%. A statistical classification framework was developed to diagnose cytomegalovirus status using the catalog of TCR beta chain sequences. A later analysis assigned V and J genes by comparing TCR nucleotide sequences with IMGT/GENE-DB human TR gene sequences. Using the TCRdist pipeline, a later analysis assigned CDR3 sequences along with most-parsimonious VDJ recombination scenarios. In a later analysis, every TCR beta chain was defined by the combination of its CDR3 amino acid sequence and its V-gene family, and reads without a unique V-gene family were dropped. To address suspected cross-contamination and a sequencing artifact, a later analysis removed some 620 highly shared, low-generation-probability nucleotide sequences. A later analysis calculated a clonal expansion index for each public chain from normalized within-repertoire ranks of inferred template counts. In a later analysis, generation probabilities were computed with a VDJ recombination model fitted to out-of-frame rearrangements, and the resulting probabilities were checked against IGoR. In a later analysis, TCR-TCR, TCR-HLA and TCR-CMV co-occurrence was scored with hypergeometric tests, and a repertoire-size bias correction was applied to TCR pairs. In a later analysis, false discovery rates were estimated by permuting HLA or CMV assignments 20 times. In a later analysis, co-occurring TCRs were grouped with DBSCAN, and TCRdist sequence similarity was added when clustering was performed within HLA-allele-positive subsets. Co-occurrence clustering excluded repertoires with fewer than 30,000 or more than 120,000 public chains, plus five with anomalous nucleotide sharing. This is the immuneACCESS table as TCRdb keeps it, with only in-frame sequences that have V and J called. A part of the clones is gone; compared with another copy, unresolved V genes explain less than half, and the rest is unexplained. The V and J calls and the clone size are those of that table, but D and trimming were determined from the DNA. The sample records around 85,000 clones, about four fifths of which are singletons. About a third of the sample lies in the top ten.

A note on this clone: The antigen this receptor binds is unknown. No per-base quality is available; no much larger clone lies one base away.

CDR1 is given as KGHSH and CDR2 as LQKENI, both from the germline V gene. V is cut back by 6 bases and J by 4 bases, with 5 bases in the junction unmatched. Measured from the cysteine to the phenylalanine, the CDR3 is 14 residues long. Kept here is only the CDR3 DNA, which spans 42 bases and is read in frame from base 1. The specimen was PBMCs. The chain links TRBV18 with TRBJ2-5, and TRBD1 aligns with 10 junction nucleotides. The receptor was isolated from a man between 45 and 60 years old in good health and CMV-seropositive. The sequenced DNA is TGTGCCAGCTCGCCCGGACAGGGGGGAGAGACCCAGTACTTC. Its protein product is CASSPGQGGETQYF.